What follows is one T cell receptor (beta chain) and its context. This record belongs to a study of OX40 agonist ivuxolimab in advanced cancers. On the study more broadly: Patients received ivuxolimab, an intravenous treatment, every 2 weeks at 0.01 to 10 mg/kg. The dose-escalation cohort was about 86% male, with a mean age of 60 years, ranging roughly 20 to 90.

The junction had 8 bases not matched to a gene; V was cut back by 0 bases and J by 6 bases. The CDR3 sequence is 16 residues long. Looked up from germline, CDR1 is KGHSY and CDR2 is FQNENV. Sequenced by immunoSEQ multiplex PCR; TCRdb stores in-frame clones only, minus some. This table holds 70,000 to 75,000 clones, about 90% found once. The genes are TRBV16 and TRBJ1-5; TRBD1 matches at 7 bases. This material consisted of CD4+ or CD8+ T cells sorted from blood, taken in a trial of the OX40 agonist ivuxolimab. The receptor was derived from an adult with an advanced solid tumor such as melanoma, head and neck, liver or kidney cancer. The CDR3 region is CASSQSHSQGGQPQHF. DNA of the CDR3: TGTGCCAGCAGCCAATCGCATAGCCAGGGGGGTCAGCCCCAGCATTTT.